A selection of T cell receptor beta chains follows, all from one sample in a study of immune heterogeneity within non-small cell lung tumors. MiXCR, applied by TCRdb to the multiplex PCR reads, yields one record per CDR3 protein. The repertoire holds roughly 5,700 distinct CDR3 sequences, with 20% to 25% as singletons. The specimen was lung tumor tissue. The receptor source for this set is a woman aged 55-75 years with non-small cell lung cancer. CDR3s include the opening cysteine and the closing phenylalanine or tryptophan. D genes are given only for firm matches. Clone size, where shown, is once, few, many, or a class for clones that have expanded.

j_gene: TRBJ2-5
v_gene: TRBV24-1
abundance: few
d_gene: .
len: 14
CDR3aa: CATSDLDSRETQYF

j_gene: TRBJ2-7
v_gene: TRBV6-1
abundance: medium-sized
d_gene: TRBD2
len: 16
CDR3aa: CASSGNLAGGPYEQYF

j_gene: TRBJ2-5
v_gene: TRBV6-1
abundance: .
d_gene: .
len: 12
CDR3aa: CASSPQQETQYF

j_gene: TRBJ2-3
v_gene: TRBV7-2
abundance: .
d_gene: TRBD1
len: 17
CDR3aa: CASSLVGGRPLTDTQYF

j_gene: TRBJ1-5
v_gene: TRBV18
abundance: medium-sized
d_gene: TRBD1
len: 16
CDR3aa: CASSPGMTGGGQPQHF

j_gene: TRBJ2-1
v_gene: TRBV6-1
abundance: .
d_gene: TRBD1
len: 17
CDR3aa: CASSDLGQVRLYNEQFF

j_gene: TRBJ1-2
v_gene: TRBV5-6
abundance: .
d_gene: TRBD1
len: 15
CDR3aa: CASSPPGQGVDGYTF

j_gene: TRBJ1-4
v_gene: TRBV19
abundance: medium-sized
d_gene: TRBD1
len: 18
CDR3aa: CASSRILGSGTGNEKLFF

j_gene: TRBJ1-5
v_gene: TRBV24-1
abundance: .
d_gene: .
len: 16
CDR3aa: CSTSDSVGGGGQPQHF

j_gene: TRBJ2-3
v_gene: TRBV5-6
abundance: few
d_gene: TRBD2
len: 20
CDR3aa: CASSLAPGLAGRVATDTQYF

j_gene: TRBJ1-5
v_gene: TRBV28
abundance: medium-sized
d_gene: TRBD1
len: 15
CDR3aa: CASSLSGGAQEPQHF

j_gene: TRBJ1-5
v_gene: TRBV28
abundance: medium-sized
d_gene: .
len: 12
CDR3aa: CASTLGFQPQHF

j_gene: TRBJ2-5
v_gene: TRBV5-1
abundance: many
d_gene: .
len: 14
CDR3aa: CASSREGGTETQYF

j_gene: TRBJ2-1
v_gene: TRBV9
abundance: many
d_gene: .
len: 16
CDR3aa: CASSPPRGSAYNEQFF

j_gene: TRBJ2-3
v_gene: TRBV24-1
abundance: medium-sized
d_gene: TRBD1
len: 17
CDR3aa: CATSDPASTGGKNTQYF

j_gene: TRBJ2-7
v_gene: TRBV5-8
abundance: many
d_gene: .
len: 13
CDR3aa: CASSPTVAYEQYF

j_gene: TRBJ2-3
v_gene: TRBV20-1
abundance: few
d_gene: .
len: 13
CDR3aa: CSASGDETDTQYF

j_gene: TRBJ2-4
v_gene: TRBV4-3
abundance: .
d_gene: .
len: 15
CDR3aa: CDSSQDPRGSSIQYF

j_gene: TRBJ2-3
v_gene: TRBV2
abundance: .
d_gene: TRBD2
len: 16
CDR3aa: CASNERECLGTDTQYF

j_gene: TRBJ2-7
v_gene: TRBV20-1
abundance: medium-sized
d_gene: TRBD2
len: 15
CDR3aa: CSATIGSGRAYEQYF

j_gene: TRBJ2-1
v_gene: TRBV20-1
abundance: medium-sized
d_gene: TRBD2
len: 15
CDR3aa: CSADSSGRAQNEQFF

j_gene: TRBJ2-5
v_gene: TRBV9
abundance: many
d_gene: TRBD1
len: 15
CDR3aa: CASSVGTGPQETQYF

j_gene: TRBJ2-1
v_gene: TRBV28
abundance: few
d_gene: TRBD2
len: 14
CDR3aa: CASSPGRELNEQFF

j_gene: TRBJ2-2
v_gene: TRBV5-1
abundance: .
d_gene: .
len: 14
CDR3aa: CASRYIANTGELFF

j_gene: TRBJ1-3
v_gene: TRBV20-1
abundance: once
d_gene: .
len: 13
CDR3aa: CSVWGGSGNTIYF

j_gene: TRBJ1-2
v_gene: TRBV19
abundance: medium-sized
d_gene: .
len: 12
CDR3aa: CASSRTDYGYTF

j_gene: TRBJ1-2
v_gene: TRBV6-1
abundance: .
d_gene: .
len: 14
CDR3aa: CTSSEAPRITGYTF

j_gene: TRBJ2-1
v_gene: TRBV6-5
abundance: medium-sized
d_gene: .
len: 12
CDR3aa: CASSSRANEQFF

j_gene: TRBJ2-3
v_gene: TRBV6-5
abundance: .
d_gene: .
len: 15
CDR3aa: CASIYGTVGADTQYF

j_gene: TRBJ2-7
v_gene: TRBV7-8
abundance: medium-sized
d_gene: TRBD1
len: 13
CDR3aa: CASSSDRVYEQYF

j_gene: TRBJ1-5
v_gene: TRBV20-1
abundance: few
d_gene: .
len: 14
CDR3aa: CSATAPLGNQPQHF

j_gene: TRBJ1-3
v_gene: TRBV12-5
abundance: medium-sized
d_gene: .
len: 12
CDR3aa: CASVFRQSSIYF

j_gene: TRBJ2-1
v_gene: TRBV5-4
abundance: few
d_gene: TRBD2
len: 16
CDR3aa: CASSREGLARDNEQFF

j_gene: TRBJ2-3
v_gene: TRBV12-3/TRBV12-4
abundance: medium-sized
d_gene: .
len: 17
CDR3aa: CASSLTLPSGGTDTQYF

j_gene: TRBJ2-1
v_gene: TRBV20-1
abundance: .
d_gene: .
len: 14
CDR3aa: CSARDFSSGNDQFF

j_gene: TRBJ2-1
v_gene: TRBV9
abundance: few
d_gene: .
len: 16
CDR3aa: CASSSRDAYSYNEQFF

j_gene: TRBJ1-6
v_gene: TRBV10-2
abundance: medium-sized
d_gene: .
len: 12
CDR3aa: CASSGGNSPLHF

j_gene: TRBJ2-6
v_gene: TRBV7-9
abundance: few
d_gene: .
len: 15
CDR3aa: CASNRAGAGANVLTF

j_gene: TRBJ2-5
v_gene: TRBV12-3/TRBV12-4
abundance: few
d_gene: TRBD1
len: 14
CDR3aa: CASSRDRVGETQYF

j_gene: TRBJ2-6
v_gene: TRBV6-1
abundance: medium-sized
d_gene: TRBD1
len: 18
CDR3aa: CASSYIRTGIPGANVLTF

j_gene: TRBJ2-5
v_gene: TRBV9
abundance: .
d_gene: TRBD2
len: 15
CDR3aa: CASSPAGTKGETQYF